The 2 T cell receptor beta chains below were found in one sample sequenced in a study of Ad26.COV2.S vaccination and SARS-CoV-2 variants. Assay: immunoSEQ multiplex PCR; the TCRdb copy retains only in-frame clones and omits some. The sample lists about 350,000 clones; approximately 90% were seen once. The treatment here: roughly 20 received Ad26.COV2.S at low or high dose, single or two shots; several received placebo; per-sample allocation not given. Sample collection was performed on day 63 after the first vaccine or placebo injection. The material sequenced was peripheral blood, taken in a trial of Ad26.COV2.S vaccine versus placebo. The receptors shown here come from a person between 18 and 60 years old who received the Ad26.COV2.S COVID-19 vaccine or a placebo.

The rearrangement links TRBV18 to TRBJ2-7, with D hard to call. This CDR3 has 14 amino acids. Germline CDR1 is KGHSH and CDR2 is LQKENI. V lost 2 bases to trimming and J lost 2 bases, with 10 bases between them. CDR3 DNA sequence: TGTGCCAGCTCACCAGGTCAGAACCCCTACGAGCAGTACTTC. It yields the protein CASSPGQNPYEQYF.

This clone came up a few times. This chain's CDR3 is CASSLVFNSPLHF. The CDR3 DNA follows: TGTGCCAGCAGCTTAGTTTTCAATTCACCCCTCCACTTT. The chain has TRBV7-9 and TRBJ1-6; D unresolved. Germline V CDR1 and CDR2: SEHNR, FQNEAQ (reference sequence). Trimming cost V 1 base and J 7 bases, with 5 bases left between them. The CDR3 covers 13 residues.